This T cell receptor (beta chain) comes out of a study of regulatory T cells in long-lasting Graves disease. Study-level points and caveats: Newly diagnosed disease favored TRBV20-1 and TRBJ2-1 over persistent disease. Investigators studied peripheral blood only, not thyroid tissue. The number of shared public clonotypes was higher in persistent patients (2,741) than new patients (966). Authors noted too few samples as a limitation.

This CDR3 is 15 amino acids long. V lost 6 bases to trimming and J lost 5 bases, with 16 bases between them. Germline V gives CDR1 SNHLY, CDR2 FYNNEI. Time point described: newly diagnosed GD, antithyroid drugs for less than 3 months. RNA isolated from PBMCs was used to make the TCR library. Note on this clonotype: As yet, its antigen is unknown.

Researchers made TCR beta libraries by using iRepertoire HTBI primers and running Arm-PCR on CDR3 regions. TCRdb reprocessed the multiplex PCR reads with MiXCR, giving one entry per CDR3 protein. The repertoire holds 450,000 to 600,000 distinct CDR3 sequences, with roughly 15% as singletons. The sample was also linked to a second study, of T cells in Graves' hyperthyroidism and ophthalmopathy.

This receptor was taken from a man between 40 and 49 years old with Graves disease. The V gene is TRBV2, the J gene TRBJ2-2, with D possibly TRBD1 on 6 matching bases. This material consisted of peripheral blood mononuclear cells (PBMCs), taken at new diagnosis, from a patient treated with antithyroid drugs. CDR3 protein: CASSKTGERTGELFF. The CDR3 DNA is TGTGCCAGCAGCAAGACAGGTGAACGGACCGGGGAGCTGTTTTTT.